This T cell receptor beta chain originates from a study of CD8 T cells in ankylosing spondylitis. Study-wide results and limits: Those disease-linked clones were CD8+; they were also relatively rare in peripheral blood. Significant enrichment of disease-linked clones was reported in matched ankylosing spondylitis synovial fluid. In ankylosing spondylitis blood, a motif of roughly 8 highly homologous TCR beta variants appeared characteristic. Earlier work had already found some motif variants in reactive arthritis synovial fluid and blood.

There are many counts of this clonotype. Its target is not known. MiXCR, run by TCRdb on the 5' RACE reads, gives a single entry per CDR3 protein. The profile shows about 90,000 distinct CDR3 sequences, about 8.1% of them singletons. The source of this sequence is a male donor with ankylosing spondylitis. Source material: blood, either unsorted or a sorted T cell fraction (not recorded which).

The CDR3 DNA sequence: TGCAGTGCCCCTCCGGGAGGGTTTCCCGGGGAGCTGTTTTTT. It is translated as CSAPPGGFPGELFF. The rearrangement links TRBV20-1 to TRBJ2-2; 8 bases are a match to TRBD2. The germline gives CDR1 DFQATT, CDR2 SNEGSKA (reference sequence). Trimming at V came to 6 bases and at J to 6 bases, leaving 9 bases not matched to a gene. The CDR3 has 14 residues.